Presented here are 6 T cell receptor beta chains from one specimen sequenced in a study of shared clonotypes between healthy human individuals (dated by TCRdb to the early 2020s). Library prep was done by the immunoSEQ multiplex PCR assay. Drawn from immuneACCESS, this table holds only the in-frame rearrangements with V and J called that TCRdb kept. Clones are partly lost; checked studies trace under half to an unresolved V gene and leave the rest unexplained. The sample table shows about 2.2 million clones, and 80% to 95% are seen once. The top ten clones comprise around 1.7% of the sample. For the CD8 naive samples, CD45RO-negative cells were positively selected for CCR7, yielding a CD45RA+CCR7+ population from which TemRA cells were excluded. Sequenced sample: naive CD8+ T cells from PBMCs. The cell subset or site label of this sample denotes: CD45RA+CCR7+. Receptors were obtained from a man younger than 35 in good health. Some clones in this sample may be carry-over from other donors' samples.

This clone was seen just once. The rearrangement links TRBV6-6 to TRBJ2-7, with D possibly matching TRBD1 (6 bases). There are 15 residues in the CDR3. Between the trimmed V and J ends, which lost 5 bases and 1 base, there was a span of 15 bases. CDR1 is MNHNY and CDR2 is SVGAGI in the germline V gene (reference sequence). The DNA of the CDR3 is TGTGCCAGCAGTGTACTCGCAGGGGCTTCCTACGAGCAGTACTTC. Translating gives CASSVLAGASYEQYF.

Worth noting for this clone: Different DNA sequences within this sample yield the same CDR3. The chain carries TRBV29-1 and TRBJ2-3; no clear D. The ends were cut back, 4 bases at V and 4 bases at J, with 3 bases in the middle. The CDR3 is 10 residues long. Germline V gene data show CDR1 as SQVTM and CDR2 as ANQGSEA. The chain's CDR3 is CSVGPDTQYF. The CDR3 DNA is TGCAGCGTTGGTCCAGATACGCAGTATTTT.

The chain combines TRBV11-2 with TRBJ2-1, with 11 bases matching TRBD2. In germline, CDR1 is SGHAT, CDR2 FQNNGV. The CDR3 extends over 17 amino acids. The junction had 9 bases not matched to a gene; V was cut back by 3 bases and J by 5 bases. The CDR3 spells CASSLGVGGLADNEQFF. CDR3 nucleotides: TGTGCCAGCAGCTTGGGGGTTGGGGGACTAGCGGACAATGAGCAGTTCTTC.

The chain uses TRBV10-3 and TRBJ2-7; 11 bases align to TRBD1. V was pared by 4 bases and J by 4 bases, with 6 bases of the junction left unmatched. The CDR3 consists of 15 residues. The V gene's germline CDR1 is ENHRY and CDR2 SYGVKD. DNA of the CDR3: TGTGCCATCAGTGGGGGACAGGGGGTCGGGTACGAGCAGTACTTC. This translates into CAISGGQGVGYEQYF.

This chain links TRBV7-2 with TRBJ1-1; 8 bases fit TRBD1. CDR1 is SGHTA and CDR2 is FQGNSA in the germline V gene. V lost 4 bases to trimming and J lost 1 base; unmatched junction nucleotides: 5. This CDR3 is built from 15 residues. CDR3 region: CASSSRTGTNTEAFF. DNA for the CDR3: TGTGCCAGCAGCTCCCGGACAGGGACGAACACTGAAGCTTTCTTT.

This chain connects TRBV11-2 to TRBJ1-1; 7 bases align to TRBD1. CDR1 and CDR2 from the germline V gene are SGHAT and FQNNGV. Trimming took 5 bases from V and 0 from J; bases not matched to a gene: 6. This CDR3 contains 15 residues. This CDR3 reads CASSARQGLNTEAFF. The CDR3 DNA follows: TGTGCCAGCAGCGCTAGACAGGGTTTGAACACTGAAGCTTTCTTT.